This is a list of T cell receptor beta chains from one sample in a study of T cell responses to AZD1222 COVID-19 vaccine. Assay: immunoSEQ multiplex PCR; the TCRdb copy retains only in-frame clones and omits some. The profile covers 85,000 to 110,000 clones, with roughly 91% appearing a single time and 4% to 5.5% taken by the ten largest. The starting material was peripheral blood, obtained on day 0 of AZD1222 vaccination. All receptors derive from an adult in good health. The CDR3 runs from the conserved cysteine through the conserved F or W. A D gene is named only where the DNA matches it firmly. Part of the rows lack a size; the others show once, few, many or a class for expanded clones.

j_call d_call clone_size v_call cdr3_nt cdr3_aa
TRBJ2-1 . . TRBV6-5 TGTGCCAGCAGTTACTCGAGGCAGGAGCCCTACAATGAGCAGTTCTTC CASSYSRQEPYNEQFF
TRBJ1-1 . few TRBV7-9 TGTGCCAGCAGCCGAACAGGGTTGGGTGAAGCTTTCTTT CASSRTGLGEAFF
TRBJ1-3 TRBD1 once TRBV2 TGTGCCAGCACCCTGACAGGGACTGGAAACACCATATATTTT CASTLTGTGNTIYF
TRBJ2-3 TRBD2 . TRBV27 TGTGCCAGCGCGAGACTAGCGGGGGTGCTCACGAATACGCAGTATTTT CASARLAGVLTNTQYF
TRBJ1-2 . . TRBV20-1 TGCAGTGCTAGTCGGTCCGAGCATTCCGGCGTCACCTTC CSASRSEHSGVTF
TRBJ2-7 TRBD2 . TRBV27 TGTGCCAGCAGTCAGGGGGGACTAGCTACCTACGAGCAGTACTTC CASSQGGLATYEQYF
TRBJ1-1 . . TRBV7-8 TGTGCCAGCAGCTTAGCGCAGGGCACTGAAGCTTTCTTT CASSLAQGTEAFF
TRBJ2-1 . . TRBV7-3 TGTGCCAGCAGCTTAACGGAGAGCTCCTACAATGAGCAGTTCTTC CASSLTESSYNEQFF
TRBJ1-2 TRBD1 . TRBV18 TGTGCCAGCTCCCTCCGGGACAGGCTCTATGGCTACACCTTC CASSLRDRLYGYTF
TRBJ1-6 . . TRBV6-5 TGTGCCACCAGGGTTTTTTCACCCCTCCACTTT CATRVFSPLHF
TRBJ2-5 . . TRBV27 TGTGCCAGCAGTCCGGCCTTCTGGGAGACCCAGTACTTC CASSPAFWETQYF
TRBJ2-7 . . TRBV28 TGTGCCAGCAGTGAGGGACTTTACATTATAGCCTACGAGCAGTACTTC CASSEGLYIIAYEQYF
TRBJ1-1 . . TRBV10-3 TGTGCCATCAGTAACGAGATGAACACTGAAGCTTTCTTT CAISNEMNTEAFF
TRBJ1-5 . . TRBV4-2 TGTGCCAGCAGCCAAAGCGGACAGTACAATCAGCCCCAGCATTTT CASSQSGQYNQPQHF
TRBJ1-2 TRBD1 . TRBV3-1/TRBV3-2 TGTGCCAGCAGCCCCGGGACAGGGGATGGCTACACCTTC CASSPGTGDGYTF
TRBJ2-2 TRBD2 few TRBV7-2 TGTGCCAGCAGCTCCGGGGGGGCGAACACCGGGGAGCTGTTTTTT CASSSGGANTGELFF
TRBJ2-5 . . TRBV5-1 TGCGCCAGCAGCTCACAGCTCCAAGAGACCCAGTACTTC CASSSQLQETQYF
TRBJ2-2 TRBD1 once TRBV4-3 TGCGCCAGCAGCCAAGGGGACAGGGAGGCCGGGGAGCTGTTTTTT CASSQGDREAGELFF
TRBJ2-1 . . TRBV10-3 TGTGCCATCAGGGCCCGACAGGTAAGGTTCTACAATGAGCAGTTCTTC CAIRARQVRFYNEQFF
TRBJ2-4 . . TRBV29-1 TGCAGCGTTGGACTATTAGCCAAAAACATTCAGTACTTC CSVGLLAKNIQYF
TRBJ1-4 TRBD1 . TRBV5-1 TGCGCCAGCAGCTTGGGACAGGGAGGAGAAAAACTGTTTTTT CASSLGQGGEKLFF
TRBJ1-1 . . TRBV13 TGTGCCAGCAGCCAAGGTTCCCGCTCTTTCTTT CASSQGSRSFF
TRBJ1-2 . . TRBV15 TGTGCCACCAGCAGAGAGTACGAGGGGACTATTGGCTACACCTTC CATSREYEGTIGYTF
TRBJ2-1 . . TRBV11-1 TGTGCCAGCAGCTCCAGCAGGGTCGTGTCCTACAATGAGCAGTTCTTC CASSSSRVVSYNEQFF
TRBJ1-6 . . TRBV3-1/TRBV3-2 TGTGCCAGCAGCCAAGACAGGGGCGCGGAGACCCTCCACTTT CASSQDRGAETLHF
TRBJ2-7 . . TRBV7-6 TGTGCCAGCAGCCACATGGGCGGCGAGCAGTACTTC CASSHMGGEQYF
TRBJ2-7 TRBD2 . TRBV4-1 TGCGCCAGCAGCCCCTCCGGGACTAGAAAAAGGGGGCAGTACTTC CASSPSGTRKRGQYF
TRBJ1-4 TRBD1 once TRBV28 TGTGCCAGCAGTTTACCGACAGGGGGCGCGATTGAAAAACTGTTTTTT CASSLPTGGAIEKLFF
TRBJ1-4 . . TRBV5-3 TGTGCCAGAAGCTTGGAACCACAGCCGAATGAAAAACTGTTTTTT CARSLEPQPNEKLFF
TRBJ2-3 TRBD1 . TRBV9 TGTGCCAGCAGCGTAGAGGGCAGGGGGTCAGATACGCAGTATTTT CASSVEGRGSDTQYF
TRBJ2-5 . . TRBV5-1 TGCGCCAGCAGCACCTCCCCATCAGGACACGAGACCCAGTACTTC CASSTSPSGHETQYF
TRBJ1-5 . . TRBV19 TGTGCCAGTAGTATAGACCTGACAAACAATCAGCCCCAGCATTTT CASSIDLTNNQPQHF
TRBJ2-3 . . TRBV6-5 TGTGCCAGCGGAGGGGGCCTCACAGATACGCAGTATTTT CASGGGLTDTQYF
TRBJ2-2 TRBD1 . TRBV7-6 TGTGCCAGCAGCTTAGCTCCGGACAGGACGAACACCGGGGAGCTGTTTTTT CASSLAPDRTNTGELFF
TRBJ2-7 TRBD1 . TRBV10-1 TGCGCCAGCGTGGTTAGGGTGGACAGGGGATGGACCTACGAGCAGTACTTC CASVVRVDRGWTYEQYF
TRBJ1-3 . . TRBV6-2/TRBV6-3 TGTGCCAGCAGTCACGACAGACGATCTGGAAACACCATATATTTT CASSHDRRSGNTIYF
TRBJ2-7 TRBD1 . TRBV18 TGTGCCAGCTCACCTCGACAGGGGGGGTACGAGCAGTACTTC CASSPRQGGYEQYF
TRBJ1-6 . . TRBV27 TGTGCCAGCAGTTCCCTCGGACAGTCTTATAATTCACCCCTCCACTTT CASSSLGQSYNSPLHF
TRBJ2-2 TRBD2 once TRBV2 TGTGCCAGCAGTTTGGCTAGCGGGGGCCCGAACACCGGGGAGCTGTTTTTT CASSLASGGPNTGELFF
TRBJ2-7 TRBD1 . TRBV6-5 TGTGCCAGCAGTTACTCTCGGACAGGGCAATACGAGCAGTACTTC CASSYSRTGQYEQYF